This T cell receptor (beta chain) was sequenced during a study of blood T cell repertoires in COVID-19. Two negative PCRs, clearance, or symptom resolution were required of recovered Cohort 3 donors. Original handling: Quantification of nucleated cells was approximated via reference gene primer amplification. The assay was immunoSEQ multiplex PCR, and TCRdb's table has in-frame clones only and misses some. That table is the source of V, J and clone size, and D and trimming were worked out from the DNA. The table includes just over 300,000 clones, 80% to 90% detected once. This clonotype was obtained from a woman between 18 and 29 years old who had recovered from COVID-19. Material for sequencing was PBMCs or T cells enriched from blood (not recorded which).

The CDR3 DNA is TGCGCCAGCAGCCCCGAGCGGGGGCCACCGAATGAGCAGTTCTTC. Encoded protein: CASSPERGPPNEQFF. The chain uses TRBV4-1 and TRBJ2-1; the match to TRBD2 covers 8 bases. This CDR3 contains 15 residues. The J segment lost 7 bases and the V segment lost 4 bases, leaving 9 bases of the junction unmatched. Germline assignment: CDR1 MGHRA and CDR2 YSYEKL.